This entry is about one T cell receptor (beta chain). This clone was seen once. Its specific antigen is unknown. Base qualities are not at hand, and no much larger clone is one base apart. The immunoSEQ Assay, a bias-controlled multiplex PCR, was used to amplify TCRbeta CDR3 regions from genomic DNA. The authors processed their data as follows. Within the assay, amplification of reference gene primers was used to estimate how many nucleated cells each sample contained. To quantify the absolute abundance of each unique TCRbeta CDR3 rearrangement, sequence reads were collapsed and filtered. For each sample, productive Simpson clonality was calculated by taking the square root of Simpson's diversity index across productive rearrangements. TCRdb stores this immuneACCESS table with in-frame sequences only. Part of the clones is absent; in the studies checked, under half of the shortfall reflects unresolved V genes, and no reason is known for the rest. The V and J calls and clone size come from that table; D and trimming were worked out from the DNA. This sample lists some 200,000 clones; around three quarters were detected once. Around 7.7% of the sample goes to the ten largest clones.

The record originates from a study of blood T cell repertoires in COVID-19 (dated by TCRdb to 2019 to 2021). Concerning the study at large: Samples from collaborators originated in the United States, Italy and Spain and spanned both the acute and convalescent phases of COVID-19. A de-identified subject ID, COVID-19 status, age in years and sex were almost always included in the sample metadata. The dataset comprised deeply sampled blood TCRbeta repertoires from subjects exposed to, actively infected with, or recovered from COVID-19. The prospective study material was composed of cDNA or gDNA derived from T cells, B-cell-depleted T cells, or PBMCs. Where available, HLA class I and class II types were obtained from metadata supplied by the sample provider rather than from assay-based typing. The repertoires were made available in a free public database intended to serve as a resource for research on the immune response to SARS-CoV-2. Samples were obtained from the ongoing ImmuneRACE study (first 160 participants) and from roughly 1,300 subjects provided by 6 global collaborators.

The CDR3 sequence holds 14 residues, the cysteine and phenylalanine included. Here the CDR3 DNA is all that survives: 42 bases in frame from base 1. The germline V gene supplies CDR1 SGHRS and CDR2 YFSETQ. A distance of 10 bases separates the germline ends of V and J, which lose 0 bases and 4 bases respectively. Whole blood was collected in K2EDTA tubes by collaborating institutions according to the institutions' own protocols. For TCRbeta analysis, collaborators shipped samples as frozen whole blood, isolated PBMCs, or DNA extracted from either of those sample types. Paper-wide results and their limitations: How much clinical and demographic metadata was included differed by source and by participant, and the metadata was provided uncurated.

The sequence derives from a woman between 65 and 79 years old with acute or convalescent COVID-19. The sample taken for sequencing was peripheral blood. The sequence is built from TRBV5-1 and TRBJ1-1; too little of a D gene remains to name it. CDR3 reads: CASSLDGTATEAFF. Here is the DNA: TGCGCCAGCAGCTTGGATGGTACAGCCACTGAAGCTTTCTTT.